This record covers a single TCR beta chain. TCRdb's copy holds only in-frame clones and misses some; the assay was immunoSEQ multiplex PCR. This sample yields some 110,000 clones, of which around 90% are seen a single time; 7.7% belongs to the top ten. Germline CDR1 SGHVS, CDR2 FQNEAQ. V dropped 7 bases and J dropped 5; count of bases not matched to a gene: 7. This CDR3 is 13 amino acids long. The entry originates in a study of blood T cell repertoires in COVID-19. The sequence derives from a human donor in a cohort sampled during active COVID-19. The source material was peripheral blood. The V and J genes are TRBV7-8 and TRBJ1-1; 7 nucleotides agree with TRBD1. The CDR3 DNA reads TGTGCCAGCACCAGGGGGGTCGGGACTGAAGCTTTCTTT. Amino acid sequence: CASTRGVGTEAFF. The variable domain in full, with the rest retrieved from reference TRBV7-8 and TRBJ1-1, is GAGVSQSPRYKVAKRGQDVALRCDPISGHVSLFWYQQALGQGPEFLTYFQNEAQLDKSGLPSDRFFAERPEGSVSTLKIQRTQQEDSAVYLCASTRGVGTEAFFGQGTRLTVV.